The text below deals with one TCR beta chain. Antigen specificity is unknown. V was trimmed by 4 bases and J by 1 base, leaving 11 bases between them. The CDR3 runs to 15 residues. Germline CDR1 and CDR2: SNHLY and FYNNEI. These data come from a study of siplizumab effects on memory and regulatory T cells. Notes on the study in general: Suppression by proliferating Tregs derived from siplizumab cultures was not verified.

Sequencing was performed with immunoSEQ multiplex PCR; in TCRdb, only in-frame clones are kept and a portion is missing. The sample holds around 100,000 clones, 80% to 95% seen once. Specimen: CD4+ T cells sorted from blood. The TCR originated in a human donor in good health. This sequence joins TRBV2 and TRBJ1-5; D remains unclear. The CDR3 reads CASSVWEGSNQPQHF. CDR3 DNA: TGTGCCAGCAGTGTGTGGGAGGGAAGCAATCAGCCCCAGCATTTT.